Listed here are 31 T cell receptor beta chains from one sample, sequenced in a study of T-cell reconstitution after alpha-beta-depleted transplantation in children. Unique molecular identifiers were incorporated when the TCRbeta library was constructed. TCRdb used MiXCR to reprocess the PCR reads, holding one entry per CDR3 protein. This table has some 550,000 distinct CDR3 sequences, 20% to 25% appearing once. This specimen consisted of PBMCs, mostly from graft donor cells, obtained 360 days after TCRalphabeta/CD19-depleted stem cell transplant. These receptors were obtained from a boy less than two years old who had a stem cell transplant for acute myeloid leukemia, so the T cells may come from the graft donor.

There are many counts of this clonotype. The chain combines TRBV7-9 with TRBJ2-1; TRBD2 matches 7 bases. The junction had 4 bases not matched to a gene; V was cut back by 5 bases and J by 0 bases. Germline V gene data show CDR1 as SEHNR and CDR2 as FQNEAQ (reference sequence). There are 15 residues in the CDR3. The CDR3 DNA sequence: TGTGCCAGCAGCCGGCTAGCGGTCTCCTACAATGAGCAGTTCTTC. This encodes CASSRLAVSYNEQFF. The complete variable domain, with remaining parts taken from reference TRBV7-9 and TRBJ2-1, reads DTGVSQNPRHKITKRGQNVTFRCDPISEHNRLYWYRQTLGQGPEFLTYFQNEAQLEKSRLLSDRFSAERPKGSFSTLEIQRTEQGDSAMYLCASSRLAVSYNEQFFGPGTRLTVL.

The chain employs TRBV9 and TRBJ2-7, with TRBD2 matching over 11 bases. J gave up 6 bases and V 4 bases, and 3 bases lay outside the gene matches. The CDR3 length is 13 residues. Germline V gives CDR1 SGDLS, CDR2 YYNGEE. This CDR3 reads CASSISGGGEQYF. CDR3 DNA: TGTGCCAGCAGCATTAGCGGGGGGGGCGAGCAGTACTTC.

This clonotype was picked up many times. The rearrangement uses TRBV12-3 or TRBV12-4 and TRBJ2-5; 8 bases are shared with TRBD2. The V and J ends lost 6 bases and 3 bases, in that order; junction bases with no gene match: 15. This CDR3 has 17 residues. The CDR3 DNA sequence: TGTGCCAGCAGCCCCCTCGACGGGAGGGGTAGTGAAGAGACCCAGTACTTC. It codes for CASSPLDGRGSEETQYF.

The table lists this clonotype with a few counts. The CDR3 DNA reads as TGTGCCAGCAGCTTAGTGTCCGGGACAAGGGTTAACTCTGGGGCCAACGTCCTGACTTTC. Translated: CASSLVSGTRVNSGANVLTF. V gene TRBV11-1 combines with J gene TRBJ2-6; possible D gene TRBD1, 6 bases. Looked up from germline, CDR1 is SGHAT and CDR2 is FQDESV (reference sequence). This CDR3 contains 20 residues. With 1 base removed from V and 0 bases from J, the gap between germline ends came to 19 bases.

This clonotype was observed a handful of times. The chain joins TRBV6-1 to TRBJ2-3; possible D gene TRBD2, 7 bases. V dropped 9 bases and J dropped 7 bases, with 17 bases sitting between them. CDR3 length: 13 residues. Germline V gives CDR1 MNHNS, CDR2 SASEGT. The CDR3 loop is CASAGAWGNTQYF. For the CDR3, the DNA is TGTGCCAGTGCGGGGGCCTGGGGGAATACGCAGTATTTT.

This clonotype showed up many times. This chain connects TRBV19 to TRBJ1-5, with a tentative D call TRBD1 (6 bases). Germline V CDR1 and CDR2: LNHDA, SQIVND (reference sequence). V lost 6 bases and J 6 bases, leaving 12 bases between the germline ends. The CDR3 consists of 13 residues. Here the CDR3 reads CASSRQARQPQHF. The DNA of the CDR3 is TGTGCCAGTAGCCGACAGGCCCGTCAGCCCCAGCATTTT.

V and J are TRBV12-3 or TRBV12-4 and TRBJ1-2; TRBD1 agrees at 8 bases. The CDR3 runs to 15 residues. Losses at the gene ends were 5 bases for V and 3 bases for J; bases not matched to a gene: 8. DNA of the CDR3: TGTGCCAGCAGTGATACAGGGGGTGCGGACTATGGCTACACCTTC. Translation gives CASSDTGGADYGYTF.

This rearrangement joins TRBV11-2 to TRBJ2-7; 11 bases map to TRBD2. CDR1 is SGHAT and CDR2 is FQNNGV in the germline V gene. V lost 2 bases and J lost 3; bases outside the gene matches: 12. The CDR3 spans 18 residues. In nucleotides, the CDR3 is TGTGCCAGCAGCTTAAGACTAGCGGGGTTCTCGGTATACTACGAGCAGTACTTC. Translated, it gives CASSLRLAGFSVYYEQYF.

This rearrangement joins TRBV30 to TRBJ2-1; a weak D match, TRBD2 (7 bases). The germline V gene has CDR1 GTSNPN and CDR2 SVGIG (reference sequence). Trimming cost V 0 bases and J 7 bases, with 10 bases left between them. There are 13 residues in the CDR3. CDR3 nucleotide sequence: TGTGCCTGGAGTGTGGGGGGGCCGAATGAGCAGTTCTTC. Amino acids: CAWSVGGPNEQFF.

Of note for this clonotype: One junction end disagrees with the germline gene, perhaps due to a read error. The gene calls are TRBV3-1 and TRBJ2-1; 7 bases fit TRBD2. There are 15 residues in the CDR3. Looked up from germline, CDR1 is LGHDT and CDR2 is YNNKEL (reference sequence). CDR3 bases: TGTGCCAGCAGTCGCGGGGGACCCTCCCACAATGAGCAGTTCTTC. It translates to CASSRGGPSHNEQFF.

This sequence joins TRBV6-2 or TRBV6-3 and TRBJ2-7; perhaps TRBD2 as D (5 bases). The V gene's germline CDR1 is MNHEY and CDR2 SVGEGT. The ends were cut back, 0 bases at V and 5 bases at J, with 20 bases in the middle. This CDR3 is 17 amino acids long. The CDR3 DNA follows: TGTGCCAGCAGTTACTCGAGTTTGGGGAGTAGCAGAGACGAGCAGTACTTC. This translates into CASSYSSLGSSRDEQYF.

This clonotype showed up just a few times. The rearrangement joins TRBV20-1 to TRBJ2-2; a possible D gene is TRBD2 (6 bases). The CDR3 is made up of 15 amino acids. Germline assignment: CDR1 DFQATT and CDR2 SNEGSKA (reference sequence). With 0 bases removed from V and 6 bases from J, the gap between germline ends came to 14 bases. CDR3: CSARDPEGSAGELFF. The CDR3 region has the DNA TGCAGTGCTAGAGATCCGGAGGGATCGGCCGGGGAGCTGTTTTTT.

This clonotype was observed many times. This rearrangement joins TRBV7-2 to TRBJ2-3; 7 bases agree with TRBD2. J gave up 13 bases and V 5 bases, and 9 bases lay outside the gene matches. Germline V lookup: CDR1 SGHTA, CDR2 FQGNSA. This CDR3 is built from 12 residues. CDR3 region: CASSPGGGGEYF. CDR3 DNA: TGTGCCAGCAGCCCGGGAGGCGGGGGAGAGTATTTT.

The rearrangement joins TRBV7-9 to TRBJ2-3; TRBD1 aligns across 8 bases. Germline V lookup: CDR1 SEHNR, CDR2 FQNEAQ (reference sequence). V gave up 3 bases and J gave up 3 bases; unmatched junction bases: 8. This CDR3 is built from 16 residues. In DNA, the CDR3 is TGTGCCAGCAGCTTCCGGACAGGGAAGGGGACAGATACGCAGTATTTT. Its translation: CASSFRTGKGTDTQYF.

There are a few counts of this clonotype. V is TRBV12-3 or TRBV12-4 and J is TRBJ2-7; no clear D. Trimming left V 3 bases short and J 3 bases short, with 15 bases between. The CDR3 sequence is 15 residues long. CDR3 nucleotides: TGTGCCAGCAGTTTCCTAGGGCCTACAAACTACGAGCAGTACTTC. This encodes CASSFLGPTNYEQYF.

This chain connects TRBV6-5 to TRBJ2-5, with 9 bases that match TRBD1. The CDR3 totals 16 residues. Germline V gene sequence: CDR1 MNHEY, CDR2 SVGAGI. Unmatched junction bases numbered 8, after V lost 2 bases and J lost 4 bases. DNA of the CDR3: TGTGCCAGCAGTTACGTGGGACAGGGTTTTCCAGAGACCCAGTACTTC. Protein product: CASSYVGQGFPETQYF.

This clonotype was seen a few times. The gene calls are TRBV7-3 and TRBJ2-2; D might be TRBD2 (5 bases). The length of the CDR3 is 14 residues. Trimming removed 3 bases from V and 7 bases from J, with 12 bases in between. Germline CDR1 and CDR2: SGHTA and FQGTGA. CDR3 in amino acids: CASSLTGRDGELFF. As DNA, the CDR3 is TGTGCCAGCAGCTTGACGGGGAGAGACGGGGAGCTGTTTTTT.

This clonotype has a count of ten or more. J is TRBJ2-3 and V is TRBV6-5; maybe TRBD1 (5 bases). Trimming took off 6 bases at V and 2 bases at J, with 15 bases between the two ends. CDR1 and CDR2 (germline): MNHEY, SVGAGI. CDR3 length: 15 amino acids. CDR3 DNA sequence: TGTGCCAGCAGCTACACTCCCAGGGCCACAGATACGCAGTATTTT. This encodes CASSYTPRATDTQYF.

This clonotype was counted a few times. The chain combines TRBV5-5 with TRBJ2-7; 8 positions match TRBD1. Trimming at V came to 3 bases and at J to 3 bases, leaving 8 bases not matched to a gene. Per germline, CDR1 SGHKS and CDR2 YYEKEE (reference sequence). The CDR3 sequence is 15 residues long. CDR3 in amino acids: CASSSSGTGLYEQYV. The CDR3 DNA is TGTGCCAGCAGCTCCTCCGGGACAGGCCTCTACGAGCAGTACGTC.

This clonotype has ten or more counts. The J gene is TRBJ2-6, the V gene TRBV12-3 or TRBV12-4, with 7 nucleotides matching TRBD2. The CDR3 consists of 16 residues. The ends lost 0 bases at V and 2 bases at J; junction bases unmatched: 1. The CDR3 loop is CASSLAGGTGANVLTF. The CDR3 region has the DNA TGTGCCAGCAGTTTAGCGGGAGGGACTGGGGCCAACGTCCTGACTTTC.

There are a few counts of this clonotype. The rearrangement links TRBV12-3 or TRBV12-4 to TRBJ1-3; D is undetermined. The CDR3 has 14 residues. Trimming removed 7 bases from V and 0 bases from J, with 10 bases in between. In DNA form, the CDR3 reads TGTGCCAGCATGGTTGGGAACTCTGGAAACACCATATATTTT. Its translation: CASMVGNSGNTIYF.

The chain links TRBV7-6 to TRBJ2-3, with D perhaps TRBD2 (5 bases). The germline gives CDR1 SGHVS, CDR2 FNYEAQ. The CDR3 consists of 17 residues. V was clipped by 1 base and J by 6 bases, with 20 bases between them. CDR3 bases: TGTGCCAGCAGCTTAGTTGGGGTCCCCCACACGGGGGATACGCAGTATTTT. Translated, it gives CASSLVGVPHTGDTQYF.

The table lists this clonotype with a few counts. J is TRBJ2-1 and V is TRBV20-1, with TRBD2 matching 14 bases. With V trimmed by 3 bases and J by 10 bases, 8 bases remained unmatched. CDR1 DFQATT and CDR2 SNEGSKA come from the germline V gene (reference sequence). The CDR3 runs 15 residues. As DNA, the CDR3 is TGCAGTGCTAGCGGGACTAGCGGGGGTTCCTGGGAGCAGTTCTTC. Translating it yields CSASGTSGGSWEQFF.

This chain links TRBV20-1 with TRBJ2-7; 9 bases agree with TRBD1. In germline, CDR1 is DFQATT, CDR2 SNEGSKA (reference sequence). V lost 6 bases to trimming and J lost 0 bases; unmatched junction nucleotides: 6. The CDR3 is 14 residues long. CDR3 amino acids: CSAAGTGTSYEQYV. The CDR3 DNA follows: TGCAGTGCGGCCGGGACAGGGACCTCCTACGAGCAGTACGTC.

The chain joins TRBV4-3 to TRBJ2-2; TRBD1 matches 10 bases. Germline loops: CDR1 LGHNA, CDR2 YSLEER. The CDR3 covers 14 residues. With 4 bases clipped from V and 7 bases from J, the junction kept 3 bases outside the gene matches. Here the CDR3 reads CASSLGQGDGELFF. DNA for the CDR3: TGCGCCAGCAGCCTAGGACAGGGGGACGGGGAGCTGTTTTTT.

This clonotype was picked up a small number of times. The chain combines TRBV20-1 with TRBJ2-7; D possibly corresponds to TRBD1 (5 bases). Trimming removed 4 bases from V and 2 bases from J, with 15 bases in between. This CDR3 spans 14 amino acids. The germline gives CDR1 DFQATT, CDR2 SNEGSKA (reference sequence). CDR3 sequence: CSATGSIGPYEQYF. CDR3 sequence (DNA): TGCAGTGCTACAGGGTCCATCGGACCCTACGAGCAGTACTTC.

CDR3: CASSYLRGAPREQFF. The DNA of the CDR3 is TGTGCCAGCAGCTATCTCAGGGGGGCGCCACGTGAGCAGTTCTTC. This chain joins TRBV7-2 and TRBJ2-1; maybe TRBD1 (7 bases). Germline loops: CDR1 SGHTA, CDR2 FQGNSA. Trimming cost V 4 bases and J 9 bases, with 19 bases left between them. CDR3 length: 15 amino acids.

A remark on this clonotype: A clone one base away is much larger, so this may be a read error. The chain employs TRBV12-3 or TRBV12-4 and TRBJ2-7; 12 nucleotides line up with TRBD1. V lost 5 bases and J lost 7; bases outside the gene matches: 12. The CDR3 has 16 residues. CDR3 amino acids: CASSPTPGQGATEQYF. CDR3 sequence (DNA): TGTGCCAGCAGTCCCACGCCGGGACAGGGGGCTACTGAGCAGTACTTC.

This clonotype was seen a few times. The chain joins TRBV7-2 to TRBJ1-1; D ambiguous. The CDR3 contains 13 residues. V gave up 4 bases and J gave up 4 bases, with 10 bases separating them. Germline assignment: CDR1 SGHTA and CDR2 FQGNSA. The CDR3 DNA sequence: TGTGCCAGCAGCTCGACATCAGTCACTGAAGCTTTCTTT. It specifies CASSSTSVTEAFF.

Here the CDR3 DNA reads TGCGCCAGCAGCTTGGACAGGGTTCGGAATTCACCCCTCCACTTT. It is translated as CASSLDRVRNSPLHF. The chain employs TRBV5-1 and TRBJ1-6, with D maybe TRBD1 (6 bases). Trimming took 0 bases from V and 7 from J, leaving 11 bases between them. The CDR3 has 15 residues. Germline lookup yields CDR1 SGHRS and CDR2 YFSETQ.

The CDR3 DNA follows: TGCAGTGCTACAGCCCCGGGACTTCCTTTGTACGAGCAGTACGTC. It is translated as CSATAPGLPLYEQYV. This chain connects TRBV20-1 to TRBJ2-7, with a tentative D call TRBD2 (6 bases). The CDR3 loop spans 15 amino acids. CDR1 DFQATT and CDR2 SNEGSKA come from the germline V gene (reference sequence). V dropped 4 bases and J dropped 4 bases, with 20 bases sitting between them.